This T cell receptor (beta chain) was sequenced for a study of siplizumab effects on memory and regulatory T cells. Clones were read by immunoSEQ multiplex PCR, and TCRdb kept only the in-frame ones, dropping some. The sample has about 66,000 clones, 90% to 98% seen once. As regards this clone: Its target is unknown.

Findings and limits, study-wide: It seemed that naive T cells were more diverse than memory cells and were major contributors to the alloresponse. Alloreactive clones mapping to unstimulated subsets formed only a minor fraction.

The CDR3 has 16 amino acids. The germline V gene encodes CDR1 MGHRA and CDR2 YSYEKL. The J segment lost 7 bases and the V segment lost 4 bases, leaving 14 bases of the junction unmatched. The sequenced material came from naive CD8+ T cells sorted from blood. This TCR was sampled from a human donor in good health. The chain has TRBV4-1 and TRBJ2-7, with 9 bases matching TRBD1. CDR3 DNA sequence: TGCGCCAGCAGCCCCCCAACCGGGACAGGGCTAGGGGAGCAGTACTTC. This sequence encodes CASSPPTGTGLGEQYF.